These 24 T cell receptor beta chains share one sample of origin, sequenced in a study of T-cell memory formation after mild COVID-19. Each CDR3 protein gets one entry after TCRdb re-called the 5' RACE reads with MiXCR. The table records 250,000 to 300,000 distinct CDR3 sequences, about 15% of them present only once. Sequencing was performed on PBMCs or a T cell subset sorted from them (not recorded which). These receptors all stem from a man between 18 and 35 years old who had mild COVID-19 (a few samples of this study predate the infection). Cell type and time point are not known.

The rearrangement uses TRBV20-1 and TRBJ2-1; D call uncertain. Trimming shortened V by 5 bases and J by 2 bases, and 13 bases separated the two germline ends. This CDR3 has 14 residues. Germline values: CDR1 DFQATT, CDR2 SNEGSKA (reference sequence). The chain's CDR3 is CSAVRIGTYNEQFF. The CDR3 DNA reads TGCAGTGCTGTGCGGATTGGGACCTACAATGAGCAGTTCTTC.

This clonotype was seen only once. The junction and the germline gene differ at one end; a read error may be behind it. CDR3 in DNA: TGTGACAGCAGTGCCTCAGGGTGGAACACTGAAGCTTTCTTT. Translating it yields CDSSASGWNTEAFF. The chain uses TRBV25-1 and TRBJ1-1; maybe TRBD1 (5 bases). The CDR3 is 14 amino acids. Per the germline V gene, CDR1 is MGHDK and CDR2 is SYGVNS.

Many counts were recorded for this clonotype. The J gene is TRBJ2-7, the V gene TRBV6-4, with 10 positions matching TRBD2. CDR1 is MRHNA, CDR2 SNTAGT, per germline. J lost 5 bases, V lost 0 bases, and 13 bases had no gene match. The CDR3 loop spans 18 amino acids. In nucleotides, the CDR3 is TGTGCCAGCAGTGACTCGACGGCTAGCGGGGGCCTTAAGCACGAGCAGTACGTC. It codes for CASSDSTASGGLKHEQYV.

In this sample, this clonotype turned up many times. V and J are TRBV4-1 and TRBJ2-2, with TRBD2 identical over 11 bases. In germline, CDR1 is MGHRA, CDR2 YSYEKL. The J segment lost 2 bases and the V segment lost 4 bases, leaving 6 bases of the junction unmatched. The CDR3 has 17 residues. The CDR3 sequence: CASSLLLAGVNTGELFF. As DNA, the CDR3 is TGCGCCAGCAGCCTATTACTAGCGGGGGTCAACACCGGGGAGCTGTTTTTT.

V and J are TRBV29-1 and TRBJ2-3; tentative D call: TRBD1 (5 bases). CDR1 is SQVTM and CDR2 is ANQGSEA in the germline V gene. Trimming pared 7 bases from V and 0 bases from J, leaving 8 bases between. The CDR3 is made up of 12 amino acids. CDR3 nucleotide sequence: TGCAGCGCAGGGTACAGCACAGATACGCAGTATTTT. Translating it yields CSAGYSTDTQYF.

V is TRBV12-3 or TRBV12-4 and J is TRBJ2-1; 10 bases fit TRBD2. Trimming took 5 bases from V and 2 from J; bases not matched to a gene: 3. The CDR3 runs to 15 residues. The CDR3 here is CASSGAGGAYNEQFF. CDR3 DNA sequence: TGTGCCAGCAGTGGAGCGGGGGGGGCCTACAATGAGCAGTTCTTC.

This clonotype appeared a few times. The chain joins TRBV4-3 to TRBJ2-1; D not certain. The CDR3 is 17 amino acids. Germline CDR1 reads LGHNA; CDR2 reads YSLEER. V was shortened by 0 bases and J by 2 bases, with 14 bases between the two germline ends. The CDR3, as DNA: TGCGCCAGCAGCCAAGATTTTCATAATCTTCCCTACAATGAGCAGTTCTTC. It codes for CASSQDFHNLPYNEQFF.

This chain connects TRBV6-2 or TRBV6-3 to TRBJ2-2, with D perhaps TRBD2 (6 bases). The V and J ends lost 7 bases and 6 bases respectively, with 12 bases between them. The V gene's germline CDR1 is MNHEY and CDR2 SVGEGT. The CDR3 runs to 13 residues. As DNA, the CDR3 is TGTGCCAGCACCGGGACTCGCTCCGGGGAGCTGTTTTTT. Its protein product is CASTGTRSGELFF.

V is TRBV2 and J is TRBJ2-5, with 10 bases matching TRBD1. The CDR3 spans 15 residues. After removal of 8 bases from V and 7 bases from J, the junction contained 13 bases not matched to a gene. The germline V gene has CDR1 SNHLY and CDR2 FYNNEI. The CDR3 here is CASHNTDRGRGTQYF. In nucleotides, the CDR3 is TGTGCCAGCCATAATACCGACAGGGGGCGGGGGACCCAGTACTTC.

This clonotype was counted a few times. The chain employs TRBV12-3 or TRBV12-4 and TRBJ2-2; possibly TRBD1 or TRBD2 for D (5 bases each). The CDR3 has 15 amino acids. With 4 bases removed from V and 10 bases from J, the gap between germline ends came to 19 bases. CDR3 sequence (DNA): TGTGCCAGCAGTTACCGGGACCGACTACCGGAGGAGCTGTTTTTT. Its protein product is CASSYRDRLPEELFF.

This clonotype was counted at least ten times. The J gene is TRBJ2-7, the V gene TRBV7-2; 9 bases fit TRBD1. This CDR3 region has 14 residues. With V trimmed by 5 bases and J by 3 bases, 5 bases remained unmatched. CDR1 is SGHTA, CDR2 FQGNSA, per germline. In DNA form, the CDR3 reads TGTGCCAGCAGCCGGGACAGGGCAGGCTACGAGCAGTACTTC. The encoded protein is CASSRDRAGYEQYF.

This clonotype was recorded a few times. The CDR3 bases are TGCGCCAGCAGCCAAAGTGGCCAGGGGTCTTTTGGCTACACCTTC. Protein: CASSQSGQGSFGYTF. This chain links TRBV4-3 with TRBJ1-2; D is perhaps TRBD1 (6 bases). Germline V gives CDR1 LGHNA, CDR2 YSLEER. The V gene lost 2 bases and the J gene lost 7 bases, with 17 bases spanning the gap. The CDR3 is 15 residues long.

The table lists this clonotype with a few counts. This chain links TRBV29-1 with TRBJ2-1; 9 bases are a match to TRBD1. The CDR3 covers 14 residues. Germline loops: CDR1 SQVTM, CDR2 ANQGSEA. J lost 3 bases, V lost 5 bases, and 5 bases had no gene match. The CDR3 region has the DNA TGCAGCGTTCCCCCGGGACAGGGCTACAATGAGCAGTTCTTC. This sequence encodes CSVPPGQGYNEQFF.

A few counts support this clonotype. The chain uses TRBV5-1 and TRBJ2-3; perhaps TRBD2 as D (6 bases). Germline-derived CDR1 and CDR2 are SGHRS and YFSETQ. The ends were cut back, 4 bases at V and 0 bases at J, with 15 bases in the middle. The CDR3 length is 16 residues. CDR3 bases: TGCGCCAGCAGCAGAGGAACCGGGACTAGCACAGATACGCAGTATTTT. Translated, it gives CASSRGTGTSTDTQYF.

V usage is TRBV11-2 and J usage is TRBJ2-7; 11 positions agree with TRBD1. This CDR3 contains 14 residues. Germline V CDR1 and CDR2: SGHAT, FQNNGV. The CDR3 DNA follows: TGTGCCAGCAGCAACAGCCCCGGACAGGGGGCCGCGGACGTC. Protein sequence: CASSNSPGQGAADV.

This clonotype showed up many times. This chain uses TRBV7-2 with TRBJ2-3; no clear D. V lost 0 bases and J lost 11, with 12 bases in between. The CDR3 is 13 amino acids. Germline CDR1 SGHTA, CDR2 FQGNSA. CDR3 sequence reads: CASSLAPAVLQYF. The CDR3 bases are TGTGCCAGCAGCTTAGCGCCGGCGGTTTTGCAGTATTTT.

This chain links TRBV5-1 with TRBJ2-7; 7 bases line up with TRBD1. The CDR3 contains 14 residues. The trim removed 6 bases at V and 4 bases at J, leaving 10 bases unmatched. CDR1 and CDR2 (germline): SGHRS, YFSETQ. CDR3 sequence: CASNRGPDRYEQYF. In nucleotides, the CDR3 is TGCGCCAGCAACAGGGGTCCCGATAGGTACGAGCAGTACTTC.

This clonotype has more than one count but fewer than ten. J is TRBJ2-1 and V is TRBV4-2; D perhaps matches TRBD1 (6 bases). With 0 bases removed from V and 2 bases from J, the gap between germline ends came to 11 bases. CDR1 is LGHNA and CDR2 is YNFKEQ in the germline V gene. This CDR3 region has 16 residues. The CDR3 loop is CASSQDLGATYNEQFF. Written as DNA, the CDR3 is TGTGCCAGCAGCCAAGATTTGGGGGCCACCTACAATGAGCAGTTCTTC.

Only a few counts were recorded for this clonotype. V is TRBV6-5 and J is TRBJ2-5; D not certain. The length of the CDR3 is 12 residues. Germline V lookup: CDR1 MNHEY, CDR2 SVGAGI. V dropped 7 bases and J dropped 4 bases, with 10 bases sitting between them. The CDR3 DNA follows: TGTGCCAGCACCTCCCAAGGAGAGACCCAGTACTTC. The encoded protein is CASTSQGETQYF.

V is TRBV7-7 and J is TRBJ1-1; the D is unclear. This CDR3 comprises 13 residues. Germline CDR1 is SSHAT and CDR2 is FNYEAQ (reference sequence). V lost 5 bases, J lost 1 base, and 8 bases lay in between. The CDR3 DNA follows: TGTGCCAGCAGCGCATCGAAGAACACTGAAGCTTTCTTT. Translation: CASSASKNTEAFF.

The V and J genes are TRBV6-5 and TRBJ1-4, with D perhaps matching TRBD1 (6 bases). This CDR3 is 14 amino acids long. Germline CDR1 reads MNHEY; CDR2 reads SVGAGI. Trimming removed 6 bases from V and 10 bases from J, with 18 bases in between. The CDR3 DNA reads as TGTGCCAGCAGCTCCATGGGTGAAGGGGGAAAACTGTTTTTT. Translation gives CASSSMGEGGKLFF.

This clonotype was seen only a few times. The chain carries TRBV12-3 or TRBV12-4 and TRBJ1-1; no firm D call. The CDR3 totals 13 residues. The germline V and J ends were trimmed by 5 bases and 2 bases, with 9 bases remaining between them. CDR3 coding DNA: TGTGCCAGCAGTACGACGGACAACACTGAAGCTTTCTTT. This codes for CASSTTDNTEAFF.

The chain carries TRBV11-3 and TRBJ2-3; D not certain. The CDR3 runs 13 residues. The V gene lost 5 bases and the J gene lost 5 bases, with 11 bases spanning the gap. Germline CDR1 reads SGHNT; CDR2 reads YENEEA. This chain's CDR3 is CASSPKGRDTQYF. The CDR3 region has the DNA TGTGCCAGCAGCCCTAAAGGACGAGATACGCAGTATTTT.

This sequence joins TRBV27 and TRBJ2-7; D gene ambiguous. Germline CDR1 and CDR2: MNHEY and SMNVEV (reference sequence). CDR3 length equals 14 residues. Trimming shortened V by 7 bases and J by 4 bases, and 17 bases separated the two germline ends. This CDR3 reads CASTQGGPTYEQYF. Written as DNA, the CDR3 is TGTGCCAGCACACAAGGTGGGCCCACTTACGAGCAGTACTTC.